The clone carrying this T cell receptor beta chain was found many times. This entry belongs to a study of T cells in Graves' hyperthyroidism and ophthalmopathy. Authors of the study amplified TCR beta CDR3 regions from RNA transcripts. First-round RT-PCR with HTBI primers amplified the TCR CDR3 region. TCRdb used MiXCR to reprocess the multiplex PCR reads, holding one entry per CDR3 protein. This sample has about 690,000 distinct CDR3 sequences; approximately 15% occur once, and the top ten carry 15% to 17%. CDR1 is SNHLY, CDR2 FYNNEI, per germline. The CDR3 extends over 14 amino acids. V was trimmed by 7 bases and J by 1 base, leaving 11 bases between them.

Sequenced sample: blood. The sequence derives from a man aged 45-60 years with Graves' hyperthyroidism. V and J are TRBV2 and TRBJ1-5, with D perhaps matching TRBD1 (6 bases). CDR3 loop: CASNAGHSNQPQHF. The CDR3 DNA sequence: TGTGCCAGCAATGCGGGACACAGCAATCAGCCCCAGCATTTT.